These 10 T cell receptor beta chains were sequenced from one sample in a study of liver allograft versus peripheral blood T cells. Whole-study context: Graft-liver T cell receptor repertoires were compared against recipient peripheral blood repertoires.

TCRdb re-called the reads with MiXCR, one entry per CDR3 protein. The sample gives fewer than 15,000 distinct CDR3 sequences, under 20% of which show up once; about 13% is in the top ten. These receptors all stem from a human patient who had a liver transplant. The graft donor may have given rise to some T cells.

This chain connects TRBV11-2 to TRBJ1-2, with a weak D call TRBD1 (5 bases). V was cut by 5 bases and J by 4 bases, with 23 bases left in between. The CDR3 is made up of 17 amino acids. Germline V gene sequence: CDR1 SGHAT, CDR2 FQNNGV. The chain's CDR3 is CASSLPGLHGILYGYTF. In nucleotides, the CDR3 is TGTGCCAGCAGCCTGCCGGGACTCCACGGCATACTCTATGGCTACACCTTC.

This clonotype was recorded a few times. The rearrangement uses TRBV9 and TRBJ1-2; TRBD1 might be the D (6 bases). V was pared by 4 bases and J by 2 bases, with 12 bases between. The CDR3 is made up of 14 amino acids. Germline V gives CDR1 SGDLS, CDR2 YYNGEE. Written as DNA, the CDR3 is TGTGCCAGCAGCCCTACAGGGAAAAACTATGGCTACACCTTC. Translated, it gives CASSPTGKNYGYTF.

The chain combines TRBV12-3 or TRBV12-4 with TRBJ2-7, with no clear D. The CDR3 totals 13 residues. The V end lost 3 bases, the J end lost 3 bases, and 9 bases lay between the germline ends. CDR3 sequence (DNA): TGTGCCAGCAGTTTTAGTATGTACTACGAGCAGTACTTC. It is translated as CASSFSMYYEQYF.

CDR3 bases: TGTGCCAGCAGCTTACGACTAGCGGGGTACACAGATACGCAGTATTTT. The encoded protein is CASSLRLAGYTDTQYF. The chain is built from TRBV5-4 and TRBJ2-3; the match to TRBD2 covers 11 bases. CDR3 length: 16 amino acids. V was pared by 2 bases and J by 2 bases, with 4 bases of the junction left unmatched. CDR1 is SGHNT, CDR2 YYREEE, per germline (reference sequence).

This clonotype was seen repeatedly, ten times or more. J is TRBJ1-2 and V is TRBV28, with a possible D match to TRBD1 (6 bases). The length of the CDR3 is 13 residues. The V and J ends lost 3 bases and 8 bases respectively, with 13 bases between them. In germline, CDR1 is MDHEN, CDR2 SYDVKM. CDR3 nucleotides: TGTGCCAGCAGTTTGACGGACAGTGTAGGCTACACCTTC. Translating gives CASSLTDSVGYTF.

This clonotype showed up many times. V gene TRBV6-2 or TRBV6-3 combines with J gene TRBJ1-1; D is uncertain. The V gene's germline CDR1 is MNHEY and CDR2 SVGEGT. The CDR3 consists of 13 residues. Trimming cost V 4 bases and J 1 base, with 7 bases left between them. CDR3 amino acids: CASSSNRNTEAFF. The DNA of the CDR3 is TGTGCCAGCAGTTCCAACAGGAACACTGAAGCTTTCTTT.

The sample holds many counts of this clonotype. This chain connects TRBV6-2 or TRBV6-3 to TRBJ2-2; the match to TRBD2 covers 13 bases. Trimming took 4 bases from V and 7 from J; bases not matched to a gene: 9. The CDR3 totals 17 residues. Germline CDR1 and CDR2: MNHEY and SVGEGT. CDR3 sequence: CASSSTSGRKKGGELFF. The CDR3 DNA reads as TGTGCCAGCAGTTCGACTAGCGGGAGGAAAAAAGGCGGGGAGCTGTTTTTT.

This chain joins TRBV28 and TRBJ2-3, with D possibly TRBD2 on 5 matching bases. Deletions cut 8 bases from V and 7 bases from J, with 10 bases between. The germline gives CDR1 MDHEN, CDR2 SYDVKM. This CDR3 comprises 11 residues. The CDR3 here is CASEGVYTQYF. Here the CDR3 DNA reads TGTGCCAGCGAGGGTGTATATACGCAGTATTTT.

This clonotype was recorded at least ten times. The chain combines TRBV9 with TRBJ1-2, with a weak D call TRBD1 (5 bases). CDR3 length: 15 amino acids. The V gene's germline CDR1 is SGDLS and CDR2 YYNGEE. Trimming took off 0 bases at V and 4 bases at J, with 13 bases between the two ends. CDR3 residues: CASSVAGKLSYGYTF. The DNA of the CDR3 is TGTGCCAGCAGCGTAGCAGGGAAACTTTCCTATGGCTACACCTTC. Together with reference TRBV9 and TRBJ1-2, the CDR3 gives the full variable domain: DSGVTQTPKHLITATGQRVTLRCSPRSGDLSVYWYQQSLDQGLQFLIQYYNGEERAKGNILERFSAQQFPDLHSELNLSSLELGDSALYFCASSVAGKLSYGYTFGSGTRLTVV.

The chain has TRBV20-1 and TRBJ2-3; 10 bases line up with TRBD2. Germline values: CDR1 DFQATT, CDR2 SNEGSKA (reference sequence). The CDR3 contains 16 residues. Trimming removed 4 bases from V and 3 bases from J; junction bases left unmatched: 10. The CDR3 is CSAIAGGFLRTDTQYF. The DNA of the CDR3 is TGCAGTGCTATAGCGGGGGGCTTTTTGCGGACAGATACGCAGTATTTT.